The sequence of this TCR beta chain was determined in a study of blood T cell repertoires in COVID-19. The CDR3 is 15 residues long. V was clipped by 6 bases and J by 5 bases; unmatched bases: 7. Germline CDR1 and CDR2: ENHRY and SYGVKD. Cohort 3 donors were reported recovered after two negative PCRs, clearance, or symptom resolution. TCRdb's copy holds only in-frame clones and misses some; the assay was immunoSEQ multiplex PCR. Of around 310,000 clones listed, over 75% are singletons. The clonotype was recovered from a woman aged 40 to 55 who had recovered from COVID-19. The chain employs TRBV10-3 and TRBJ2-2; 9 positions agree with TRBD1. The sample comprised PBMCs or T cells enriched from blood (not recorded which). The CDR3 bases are TGTGCCATCAGGGGACCGGGACAGGGAACCGGGGAGCTGTTTTTT. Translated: CAIRGPGQGTGELFF.